The 27 T cell receptor beta chains reported below all come from one sample, sequenced in a study of control samples from healthy donors and cancer patients. Sequenced by immunoSEQ multiplex PCR; TCRdb stores in-frame clones only, minus some. This sample has roughly 93,000 clones, with about 89% found just once. Input material: PBMCs. These TCRs come from a woman between 50 and 59 years old with colorectal cancer.

V and J are TRBV20-1 and TRBJ2-3; 8 bases are a match to TRBD2. V lost 3 bases and J lost 0; bases outside the gene matches: 2. The CDR3 runs 14 residues. Germline loops: CDR1 DFQATT, CDR2 SNEGSKA (reference sequence). The CDR3 bases are TGCAGTGCTAGTCGGGGGGGGAGCACAGATACGCAGTATTTT. This translates into CSASRGGSTDTQYF.

The rearrangement links TRBV29-1 to TRBJ1-2; perhaps TRBD1 as D (5 bases). The CDR3 consists of 13 residues. V was pared by 0 bases and J by 7 bases, with 12 bases between. From germline, CDR1 is SQVTM and CDR2 ANQGSEA. The CDR3 loop reads CSVEDVGGSGYTF. The CDR3 DNA reads TGCAGCGTTGAAGATGTCGGGGGTAGTGGCTACACCTTC.

The chain combines TRBV15 with TRBJ2-5; a weak D match, TRBD1 (6 bases). There are 14 residues in the CDR3. Germline values: CDR1 LNHNV, CDR2 YYDKDF (reference sequence). Trimming pared 10 bases from V and 5 bases from J, leaving 20 bases between. The CDR3 loop reads CANQTGPARETQYF. The CDR3 DNA is TGTGCCAATCAGACAGGACCAGCGAGGGAGACCCAGTACTTC.

This clone showed up just once. V usage is TRBV19 and J usage is TRBJ1-1; possible D gene TRBD1, 5 bases. V dropped 9 bases and J dropped 0 bases, with 17 bases sitting between them. The CDR3 spans 15 residues. The germline V gene encodes CDR1 LNHDA and CDR2 SQIVND (reference sequence). The DNA for the CDR3 is TGTGCCAGCGAAGGGGCAGGATCCATGAACACTGAAGCTTTCTTT. Residues: CASEGAGSMNTEAFF.

DNA for the CDR3: TGTGCCTCAGGACAGGGAGCTTCCTCTGGAAACACCATATATTTT. It specifies CASGQGASSGNTIYF. V gene TRBV30 combines with J gene TRBJ1-3, with 8 bases fitting TRBD1. This CDR3 has 15 amino acids. From germline, CDR1 is GTSNPN and CDR2 SVGIG (reference sequence). Germline trimming cut 7 bases from V and 0 bases from J; bases unmatched to any gene: 8.

The V gene is TRBV7-2, the J gene TRBJ1-5, with 9 positions matching TRBD1. This CDR3 contains 14 residues. Germline trimming cut 3 bases from V and 7 bases from J; bases unmatched to any gene: 4. Germline V gene sequence: CDR1 SGHTA, CDR2 FQGNSA. The CDR3 here is CASSFGQGWQPQHF. For the CDR3, the DNA is TGTGCCAGCAGCTTCGGACAGGGGTGGCAGCCCCAGCATTTT.

The chain carries TRBV7-9 and TRBJ2-1, with 10 bases aligning to TRBD2. Per the germline V gene, CDR1 is SEHNR and CDR2 is FQNEAQ (reference sequence). The CDR3 totals 15 residues. V lost 4 bases and J lost 2; bases outside the gene matches: 2. CDR3 residues: CASSSSGGTYNEQFF. Written as DNA, the CDR3 is TGTGCCAGCAGCTCTAGCGGGGGAACCTACAATGAGCAGTTCTTC.

The rearrangement uses TRBV5-1 and TRBJ2-5; TRBD2 agrees at 7 bases. J lost 5 bases, V lost 6 bases, and 16 bases had no gene match. The CDR3 length is 16 residues. The germline V gene has CDR1 SGHRS and CDR2 YFSETQ. The CDR3 spells CASTPGVAGSLETQYF. DNA for the CDR3: TGCGCCAGCACCCCCGGGGTAGCGGGTTCCCTGGAGACCCAGTACTTC.

V gene TRBV7-2 combines with J gene TRBJ2-3; 10 nucleotides line up with TRBD1. CDR1 and CDR2 from the germline V gene are SGHTA and FQGNSA. This CDR3 comprises 17 residues. Trimming took 4 bases from V and 6 from J; bases not matched to a gene: 13. The CDR3 sequence: CASSSTSRTGGLDTQYF. CDR3 bases: TGTGCCAGCAGCTCAACGAGCCGGACAGGGGGTTTGGATACGCAGTATTTT.

The V gene is TRBV6-6, the J gene TRBJ2-5, with 8 bases lining up with TRBD1. V was clipped by 2 bases and J by 0 bases; unmatched bases: 2. Per germline, CDR1 MNHNY and CDR2 SVGAGI (reference sequence). The CDR3 spans 15 residues. This CDR3 is CASSYTGGNQETQYF. DNA for the CDR3: TGTGCCAGCAGTTACACAGGGGGTAACCAAGAGACCCAGTACTTC.

J is TRBJ1-1 and V is TRBV14; D possibly corresponds to TRBD1 (6 bases). The CDR3 length is 15 residues. Trimming removed 4 bases at V and 1 base at J, with 13 bases between. Germline assignment: CDR1 SGHDN and CDR2 FVKESK. CDR3 nucleotides: TGTGCCAGCAGCCCGAATAGACAGGCGAACACTGAAGCTTTCTTT. This gives the protein CASSPNRQANTEAFF.

This chain connects TRBV27 to TRBJ1-1; D perhaps matches TRBD1 (5 bases). The length of the CDR3 is 15 residues. Trimming stripped 0 bases from V and 1 base from J, with 9 bases between. Germline V gene sequence: CDR1 MNHEY, CDR2 SMNVEV (reference sequence). The CDR3 loop reads CASSLSKGQNTEAFF. In DNA form, the CDR3 reads TGTGCCAGCAGTTTATCGAAAGGACAGAACACTGAAGCTTTCTTT.

Here the CDR3 reads CSAQDANTIYF. CDR3 coding DNA: TGCAGTGCCCAGGATGCAAACACCATATATTTT. The V and J genes are TRBV20-1 and TRBJ1-3, with D hard to call. Germline values: CDR1 DFQATT, CDR2 SNEGSKA (reference sequence). The length of the CDR3 is 11 residues. With 6 bases removed from V and 6 bases from J, the gap between germline ends came to 9 bases.

The V and J genes are TRBV23-1 and TRBJ2-2, with 8 bases aligning to TRBD2. TRBV23-1 is given ORF status, its function remaining uncertain. The CDR3 is made up of 14 amino acids. Trimming took 8 bases from V and 4 from J; bases not matched to a gene: 6. For the CDR3, the DNA is TGCGCCAGCCCCGGGGGGGATGGCACCGGGGAGCTGTTTTTT. Its protein product is CASPGGDGTGELFF.

The chain has TRBV6-2 or TRBV6-3 and TRBJ2-4, with a tentative D call TRBD2 (5 bases). The CDR3 is made up of 14 amino acids. The germline V gene has CDR1 MNHEY and CDR2 SVGEGT. Trimming removed 6 bases at V and 8 bases at J, with 17 bases between. CDR3 protein: CASSPGWRVDIQYF. Here the CDR3 DNA reads TGTGCCAGCAGCCCGGGGTGGCGGGTGGACATTCAGTACTTC.

The genes are TRBV28 and TRBJ1-2; no clear D. This CDR3 is built from 13 residues. Per germline, CDR1 MDHEN and CDR2 SYDVKM. Trimming took 3 bases from V and 4 from J, leaving 9 bases between them. This CDR3 is CASSLTVPYGYTF. In DNA form, the CDR3 reads TGTGCCAGCAGTTTGACGGTACCCTATGGCTACACCTTC.

This clone was observed a few times. The chain uses TRBV6-1 and TRBJ2-3; D not resolved. V was cut by 2 bases and J by 5 bases, with 5 bases left in between. The CDR3 spans 12 residues. CDR1 and CDR2 (germline): MNHNS, SASEGT. This CDR3 is CASSEMGDTQYF. CDR3 coding DNA: TGTGCCAGCAGTGAAATGGGAGATACGCAGTATTTT.

The chain links TRBV3-1 (or the pseudogene TRBV3-2) to TRBJ1-1; 7 nucleotides agree with TRBD1. The junction had 10 bases not matched to a gene; V was cut back by 4 bases and J by 8 bases. The CDR3 loop spans 14 amino acids. Germline V gene lookup returns CDR1 LGHDT and CDR2 YNNKEL (reference sequence). CDR3 loop: CASSPPLRTGEAFF. In DNA, the CDR3 is TGTGCCAGCAGCCCTCCCTTACGGACAGGAGAAGCTTTCTTT.

This clone was seen only once. The rearrangement links TRBV18 to TRBJ1-1; D might be TRBD1 (6 bases). The germline gives CDR1 KGHSH, CDR2 LQKENI. V was pared by 10 bases and J by 1 base, with 16 bases between. The CDR3 length is 14 residues. The CDR3 DNA reads as TGTGCCACAAGCCGGACAGCATCGAACACTGAAGCTTTCTTT. Translated: CATSRTASNTEAFF. Combining the CDR3 with reference TRBV18 and TRBJ1-1 gives the whole variable domain NAGVMQNPRHLVRRRGQEARLRCSPMKGHSHVYWYRQLPEEGLKFMVYLQKENIIDESGMPKERFSAEFPKEGPSILRIQQVVRGDSAAYFCATSRTASNTEAFFGQGTRLTVV.

The V call is TRBV9, the J call TRBJ1-2; tentative D call: TRBD1 (5 bases). The germline V gene encodes CDR1 SGDLS and CDR2 YYNGEE. The germline V and J ends were trimmed by 4 bases and 4 bases, with 14 bases remaining between them. CDR3 size: 14 residues. The CDR3 bases are TGTGCCAGCAGCCCTATGGGCGGGGGCTATGGCTACACCTTC. Translated, it gives CASSPMGGGYGYTF. The full variable domain, its missing parts supplied by reference TRBV9 and TRBJ1-2, is DSGVTQTPKHLITATGQRVTLRCSPRSGDLSVYWYQQSLDQGLQFLIQYYNGEERAKGNILERFSAQQFPDLHSELNLSSLELGDSALYFCASSPMGGGYGYTFGSGTRLTVV.

V usage is TRBV7-3 and J usage is TRBJ2-3; TRBD2 matches 16 bases. Unmatched junction bases numbered 4, after V lost 5 bases and J lost 5 bases. This CDR3 is built from 16 residues. Germline V gene sequence: CDR1 SGHTA, CDR2 FQGTGA. The CDR3 coding sequence is TGTGCCAGCAGCCCCGGGACTAGCGGGGGGGTAGATACGCAGTATTTT. It yields the protein CASSPGTSGGVDTQYF.

This clone was observed a few times. The chain joins TRBV4-3 to TRBJ2-3; 7 nucleotides match TRBD2. The junction had 5 bases not matched to a gene; V was cut back by 0 bases and J by 2 bases. Germline CDR1 is LGHNA and CDR2 is YSLEER. The CDR3 totals 16 residues. CDR3 DNA: TGCGCCAGCAGCCAAGACCGGGACTACATCACAGATACGCAGTATTTT. This translates into CASSQDRDYITDTQYF.

The V and J genes are TRBV9 and TRBJ2-5; 14 bases align to TRBD2. This CDR3 region has 16 residues. The V gene's germline CDR1 is SGDLS and CDR2 YYNGEE. V was clipped by 3 bases and J by 5 bases; unmatched bases: 6. In nucleotides, the CDR3 is TGTGCCAGCAGCGGGACTAGCGGGGGGTATGGGGAGACCCAGTACTTC. Translating gives CASSGTSGGYGETQYF.

The V and J genes are TRBV3-1 (or the pseudogene TRBV3-2) and TRBJ2-7, with 10 bases matching TRBD1. The CDR3 loop spans 16 amino acids. The J segment lost 4 bases and the V segment lost 5 bases, leaving 11 bases of the junction unmatched. Germline CDR1 reads LGHDT; CDR2 reads YNNKEL (reference sequence). The CDR3 region has the DNA TGTGCCAGCAGCGTCCGGGACAGGGGTCCCTATTACGAGCAGTACGTC. It codes for CASSVRDRGPYYEQYV.

The rearrangement joins TRBV27 to TRBJ2-2, with 9 nucleotides matching TRBD1. Germline V gene sequence: CDR1 MNHEY, CDR2 SMNVEV (reference sequence). The length of the CDR3 is 13 residues. The V gene end was trimmed by 10 bases and the J gene end by 6 bases; junction bases not matched to a gene: 6. The CDR3 nucleotides read TGTGCCACCACGGGACAGGGTTCCGGGGAGCTGTTTTTT. This gives the protein CATTGQGSGELFF.

For the CDR3, the DNA is TGTGCCATCAGTGACTTCGGGTCAGGGGGATTGAACACTGAAGCTTTCTTT. This codes for CAISDFGSGGLNTEAFF. The V gene is TRBV10-3, the J gene TRBJ1-1; the match to TRBD1 covers 7 bases. This CDR3 region has 17 residues. V lost 3 bases and J lost 0; bases outside the gene matches: 10. Germline V CDR1 and CDR2: ENHRY, SYGVKD.

V and J are TRBV7-2 and TRBJ2-6; D call uncertain. Germline CDR1 is SGHTA and CDR2 is FQGNSA. Trimming removed 8 bases at V and 0 bases at J, with 5 bases between. This CDR3 has 13 amino acids. CDR3: CASCPSGANVLTF. Written as DNA, the CDR3 is TGTGCCAGCTGTCCCTCTGGGGCCAACGTCCTGACTTTC.